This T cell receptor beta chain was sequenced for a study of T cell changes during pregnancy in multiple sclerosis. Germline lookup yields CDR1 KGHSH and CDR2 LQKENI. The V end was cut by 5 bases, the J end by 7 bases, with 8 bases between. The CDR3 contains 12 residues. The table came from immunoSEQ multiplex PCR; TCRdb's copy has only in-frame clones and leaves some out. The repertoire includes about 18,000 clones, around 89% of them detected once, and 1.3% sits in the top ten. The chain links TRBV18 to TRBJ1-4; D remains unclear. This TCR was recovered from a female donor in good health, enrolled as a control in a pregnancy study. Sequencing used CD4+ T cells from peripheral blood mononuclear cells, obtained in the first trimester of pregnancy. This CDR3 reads CASSGPVEKLFF. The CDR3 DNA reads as TGTGCCAGCTCAGGGCCGGTTGAAAAACTGTTTTTT.